The sequence of this TCR beta chain was determined in a study of shared clonotypes between healthy human individuals. Sequencing used immunoSEQ multiplex PCR; TCRdb keeps in-frame clones, though not all of them. The sample records roughly 1 million clones, approximately 72% being singletons. V lost 4 bases to trimming and J lost 6 bases, with 17 bases between them. Germline CDR1 is SEHNR and CDR2 is FQNEAQ (reference sequence). CDR3 length: 15 amino acids. The chain joins TRBV7-9 to TRBJ2-3; D might be TRBD1 or TRBD2, each matching 6 bases. Sequenced input: memory CD4+ T cells sorted from blood. Subset reported: CD45RA-negative fraction. The TCR was taken from a man in his late teens or twenties in good health. The CDR3 DNA reads TGTGCCAGCAGCTCCCTAGGGGGAGGACAGGATACGCAGTATTTT. It encodes CASSSLGGGQDTQYF.